This T cell receptor (beta chain) emerged from a study of early T cells in non-severe SARS-CoV-2 infection. One entry per CDR3 protein, called by TCRdb with MiXCR from the 5' RACE reads. The sample gives about 55,000 distinct CDR3 sequences, approximately 13% of which show up once; around 1.4% is in the top ten. Germline V CDR1 and CDR2: LNHDA, SQIVND (reference sequence). There are 15 residues in the CDR3. Trimming stripped 3 bases from V and 2 bases from J, with 13 bases between. This clonotype occurred many times. This chain joins TRBV19 and TRBJ2-5; D is uncertain. The sample was whole blood. This TCR came from an adult who was a healthcare worker with PCR-confirmed SARS-CoV-2 infection or an uninfected control (not recorded which). Here the CDR3 DNA reads TGTGCCAGTAGTATGGGCCCATTTTGGCAAGAGACCCAGTACTTC. Its translation: CASSMGPFWQETQYF.